Listed below are T cell receptor beta chains from one sample, sequenced in a study of T cell changes during pregnancy in multiple sclerosis. Repertoires were generated with immunoSEQ multiplex PCR, while TCRdb's copy carries only in-frame clones and drops some. Of tens of thousands of clones listed, approximately 92% were seen once; the top ten hold 0.67%. Here the sequenced sample was CD4+ T cells from peripheral blood mononuclear cells, taken in the first trimester of pregnancy. The receptors were sampled from a female donor with multiple sclerosis, enrolled in a pregnancy study. Each CDR3 is given with its conserved first and last residue. D genes are given only for firm matches. Clone size, where shown, is once, few, many, or a class for clones that have expanded.

NA	TRBJ2-5	TRBV7-2	NA	CASSLAGGETQYF	TGTGCCAGCAGCTTGGCAGGGGGGGAGACCCAGTACTTC
TRBD2	TRBJ2-1	TRBV28	NA	CASRTTSGRPSRNEQFF	TGTGCCAGCAGGACGACTAGCGGGAGGCCGTCCCGCAATGAGCAGTTCTTC
TRBD2	TRBJ2-7	TRBV27	few	CASSLRSSGIYEQYF	TGTGCCAGCAGTTTGCGGTCTAGCGGGATCTACGAGCAGTACTTC
TRBD2	TRBJ2-3	TRBV30	NA	CAWRAGATDTQYF	TGTGCCTGGAGAGCGGGAGCCACAGATACGCAGTATTTT
TRBD2	TRBJ2-5	TRBV30	NA	CAWSVLAGPQETQYF	TGTGCCTGGAGTGTATTAGCGGGGCCCCAAGAGACCCAGTACTTC
TRBD1	TRBJ2-4	TRBV28	NA	CASSLQGEDIQYF	TGTGCCAGCAGTTTGCAGGGGGAAGACATTCAGTACTTC
NA	TRBJ1-5	TRBV7-3	many	CASTQGPGNQPQHF	TGTGCCAGCACCCAGGGTCCTGGCAATCAGCCCCAGCATTTT
NA	TRBJ2-7	TRBV6-5	NA	CASSYSELYEQYF	TGTGCCAGCAGTTACTCGGAGCTCTACGAGCAGTACTTC
NA	TRBJ2-7	TRBV1	NA	CTTHREPIYEQYF	TGCACCACCCACCGGGAGCCGATCTACGAGCAGTACTTC
TRBD2	TRBJ2-4	TRBV9	NA	CASSVGAGLAGQANIQYF	TGTGCCAGCAGCGTAGGTGCGGGACTAGCGGGACAAGCCAACATTCAGTACTTC
TRBD1	TRBJ1-4	TRBV5-6	NA	CASSPDRGAQEKLFF	TGTGCCAGCAGCCCGGACAGGGGGGCCCAAGAAAAACTGTTTTTT
TRBD1	TRBJ2-1	TRBV11-1	NA	CASSPDRVRYNEQFF	TGTGCCAGCAGCCCGGACAGGGTCCGCTACAATGAGCAGTTCTTC
NA	TRBJ1-1	TRBV2	few	CASSGGDTLRAEAFF	TGTGCCAGCAGTGGAGGGGACACATTAAGGGCTGAAGCTTTCTTT
TRBD2	TRBJ2-3	TRBV9	NA	CASSVGLGSVAGEPDTQYF	TGTGCCAGCAGCGTAGGCCTTGGTAGTGTAGCGGGAGAGCCAGATACGCAGTATTTT
TRBD1	TRBJ2-2	TRBV6-1	NA	CASSALDRGWTGELFF	TGTGCCAGCAGTGCTTTAGACAGGGGCTGGACCGGGGAGCTGTTTTTT
TRBD2	TRBJ2-7	TRBV28	NA	CASSSLTFSGRGYEQYF	TGTGCCAGCAGTTCCTTGACCTTTAGCGGGAGGGGGTACGAGCAGTACTTC
NA	TRBJ2-7	TRBV11-2	once	CASSLGSTSSEQYF	TGTGCCAGCAGCTTAGGCTCCACTAGCAGCGAGCAGTACTTC
TRBD2	TRBJ2-1	TRBV5-1	NA	CASSDGSLAGYNEQFF	TGCGCCAGCAGCGATGGTTCACTAGCGGGATATAATGAGCAGTTCTTC
NA	TRBJ1-4	TRBV7-2	few	CASSLVVFEKLFF	TGTGCCAGCAGCTTAGTTGTCTTTGAAAAACTGTTTTTT
NA	TRBJ1-4	TRBV7-8	NA	CASLGQSEKLFF	TGTGCCAGCCTGGGACAAAGCGAAAAACTGTTTTTT
TRBD2	TRBJ2-1	TRBV13	NA	CASSRGTSGRGEQFF	TGTGCCAGCAGCCGTGGGACTAGCGGGAGAGGTGAGCAGTTCTTC
NA	TRBJ2-6	TRBV27	NA	CASSSGTPLSGANVLTF	TGTGCCAGCAGTTCGGGGACACCTCTGAGTGGGGCCAACGTCCTGACTTTC
TRBD1	TRBJ1-3	TRBV30	NA	CAWSAQQGFGNTIYF	TGTGCCTGGAGTGCCCAACAGGGGTTTGGAAACACCATATATTTT
TRBD2	TRBJ2-3	TRBV30	NA	CAWSGSGRGTDTQYF	TGTGCCTGGAGTGGTAGCGGGAGAGGCACAGATACGCAGTATTTT
NA	TRBJ2-1	TRBV11-2	NA	CASSLVLDNEQFF	TGTGCCAGCAGCTTGGTACTAGACAATGAGCAGTTCTTC
NA	TRBJ1-1	TRBV28	once	CASSLSPRTEAFF	TGTGCCAGCAGTTTATCCCCTAGAACTGAAGCTTTCTTT
TRBD2	TRBJ2-2	TRBV19	NA	CASKRGGPFTGELFF	TGTGCCAGTAAACGGGGGGGCCCCTTCACCGGGGAGCTGTTTTTT
TRBD1	TRBJ2-5	TRBV5-1	NA	CASSSSTGETQYF	TGCGCCAGCAGCTCCTCGACAGGGGAGACCCAGTACTTC
NA	TRBJ1-3	TRBV15	NA	CATSRDGSSGNTIYF	TGTGCCACCAGCAGAGATGGGAGCTCTGGAAACACCATATATTTT
TRBD2	TRBJ2-1	TRBV7-7	NA	CASSFGLAGDNEQFF	TGTGCTAGCAGCTTCGGTCTAGCGGGAGACAATGAGCAGTTCTTC
NA	TRBJ1-5	TRBV6-6	once	CASSRQASQPQHF	TGTGCCAGCAGCCGGCAGGCGAGCCAGCCCCAGCATTTT
TRBD2	TRBJ2-1	TRBV19	NA	CASSTPPSGESYNEQFF	TGTGCCAGTAGTACCCCCCCCAGCGGGGAGTCCTACAATGAGCAGTTCTTC
TRBD2	TRBJ2-3	TRBV6-5	NA	CASSYRTSGRADTQYF	TGTGCCAGCAGTTATAGGACTAGCGGGAGGGCAGATACGCAGTATTTT
NA	TRBJ1-2	TRBV28	NA	CASKTLAYGYTF	TGTGCCAGCAAAACCCTGGCCTATGGCTACACCTTC
TRBD2	TRBJ2-3	TRBV28	NA	CASSLAGTDTQYF	TGTGCCAGCAGCCTAGCGGGCACAGATACGCAGTATTTT
TRBD1	TRBJ2-7	TRBV29-1	NA	CSVGTGSVFDEQYF	TGCAGCGTTGGGACAGGGTCGGTATTCGACGAGCAGTACTTC
NA	TRBJ2-2	TRBV19	NA	CASSMRLNTGELFF	TGTGCCAGTAGTATGCGCCTCAACACCGGGGAGCTGTTTTTT
NA	TRBJ2-1	TRBV18	NA	CASSPRGGTRDNEQFF	TGTGCCAGCTCCCCTAGGGGAGGTACTAGGGACAATGAGCAGTTCTTC
NA	TRBJ2-5	TRBV6-5	NA	CASSSQAWRREETQYF	TGTGCCAGCAGTTCTCAGGCATGGCGGCGGGAAGAGACCCAGTACTTC
NA	TRBJ1-3	TRBV5-4	NA	CASRLHSVSGNTIYF	TGTGCCAGCAGACTACATAGTGTCTCTGGAAACACCATATATTTT
TRBD2	TRBJ2-1	TRBV5-1	NA	CASSLVAGVNNEQFF	TGCGCCAGCAGCTTGGTAGCGGGAGTCAACAATGAGCAGTTCTTC
TRBD1	TRBJ2-7	TRBV6-5	once	CASRSPGQGAREQYF	TGTGCCAGCAGGTCGCCGGGACAGGGGGCGAGGGAGCAGTACTTC
TRBD1	TRBJ1-4	TRBV6-1	NA	CASSGGTANEKLFF	TGTGCCAGCAGTGGAGGGACAGCTAATGAAAAACTGTTTTTT
TRBD2	TRBJ2-2	TRBV27	NA	CASTLTPLGLAAERGELFF	TGTGCCAGCACCCTAACCCCCCTGGGACTAGCGGCGGAGAGGGGGGAGCTGTTTTTT
NA	TRBJ1-4	TRBV15	once	CATSRGARVTNEKLFF	TGTGCCACGTCGAGAGGTGCCCGCGTAACTAATGAAAAACTGTTTTTT
NA	TRBJ2-1	TRBV10-3	NA	CAISERQAHGGFF	TGTGCCATCAGTGAGCGACAGGCCCACGGAGGGTTCTTC
NA	TRBJ1-3	TRBV15	NA	CATSRGGDIGNTIYF	TGTGCCACCAGCAGAGGGGGAGACATTGGAAACACCATATATTTT